This T cell receptor (beta chain) was obtained from a study of Graves' ophthalmopathy and Graves' hyperthyroidism listed by TCRdb under 2018. Background for the entire study: Peripheral blood was collected at initial diagnosis, before any treatment. The study used TCR beta repertoire signatures to distinguish Graves' ophthalmopathy from Graves' hyperthyroidism and to predict progression to ophthalmopathy. In total, 135 blood samples were TCR-sequenced: 40 to 45 ophthalmopathy, over 70 hyperthyroidism and some 17 hyperthyroidism-to-ophthalmopathy patients. A discovery set of 95 to 100 patients (approximately 45 ophthalmopathy, about 59 stable hyperthyroidism) was enrolled to explore V-J signatures distinguishing ophthalmopathy from hyperthyroidism. For independent validation, a separate cohort was made up of 18 hyperthyroidism patients plus 17 patients who later progressed from hyperthyroidism to ophthalmopathy. In roughly 6 hyperthyroidism patients, the T-cell repertoire of thyroid tissue was compared with the T-cell repertoire of blood. Following sampling, methimazole starting at 30 mg daily was administered to hyperthyroidism patients, and high-dose intravenous methylprednisolone was administered to ophthalmopathy patients. For training and testing, the roughly 93 patients in the discovery cohort were randomly divided in a 7:3 ratio. On the study overall, not on this receptor specifically: In validation, the model predicted ophthalmopathy progression with about 71% sensitivity and roughly 72% specificity; fewer than 15 predicted patients were CT-confirmed with GO in a median of 6.5 months. Most of the expanded thyroid clonotypes with a frequency above 0.001 were also detected in blood, and it was suggested that the thyroid immune response may be reflected by blood repertoires. No statistical method was used to set the sample size in advance, and the investigators knew which group each participant was assigned to. In cross-validation, the 13-signature model distinguished ophthalmopathy from stable hyperthyroidism with less than 90% sensitivity and around 83% specificity, while in the test set the corresponding values were approximately 80% and 75%.

TCR beta CDR3 regions were amplified from RNA transcripts for repertoire sequencing. The first round of RT-PCR was done with HTBI primers and the Qiagen OneStep RT-PCR kit, and was followed by a second round of multiplex PCR, then size selection and purification. Libraries were sequenced on an Illumina HiSeq2000 using paired-end 100 bp reads. In the paper's pipeline: SOAPnuke was used to process the reads, removing any read that contained adapters or uncalled bases, had a mean Phred below 15, or lacked an exact match to the constant primer or identifier. COPE v1.2.5 was used to merge the high-quality paired reads. Each unique nucleotide sequence was defined as a clonotype, and clonotypes were aligned to IMGT TRB V, D and J references with MiTCR v1.1. Analysis was restricted to V-J combinations with a frequency above 0.0001, which covered roughly 99% of repertoires. For each V-J combination, a TCR clonal expansion and chaos score was defined as the ratio of F50 clonal expansion to chaos observed in the TCRdist matrix. Welch's t-statistics and random forest were used to reduce features to over ten V-J combinations, which were fed into a naive Bayes classifier. Thyroid-blood repertoire similarity was quantified with the Morisita-Horn index. TCRdb cleaned the public reads at Q25 with fastp, built clones with MiXCR and kept in-frame beta chains. CDR3 protein duplicates are merged, each entry listing the most common genes and DNA. These V and J calls rely on TCRdb rather than the paper's analysis. The sample table holds some 210,000 distinct CDR3 sequences, of which around 28% were seen once. Approximately 9.6% of the sample lies in the top ten.

Ophthalmopathy patients were characterized by moderately to severely active disease, a Clinical Activity Score of at least 3, a NOSPECS grade of at least 4, and a disease duration under 3 months. Patients were excluded if they had other autoimmune diseases, uncontrolled infections, pregnancy or lactation. Clinical symptoms, serum thyroxine, TRAb, thyroid ultrasound and orbital computed tomography formed the basis of the diagnosis. PBMCs were isolated from 7.5 to 10 ml of fresh peripheral blood by Ficoll-Paque density gradient centrifugation. Total RNA was extracted with Trizol reagent and quality-checked on an Agilent 2100 Bioanalyzer. This clonotype was seen more than once but under ten times. Its target antigen remains unknown. Base qualities are not provided; no much larger clone lies one nucleotide away. The V and J ends are trimmed by 7 bases and 0 bases, leaving 10 bases between them. Per the germline V gene, MDHEN is the CDR1 and SYDVKM is the CDR2. The CDR3 numbers 13 residues from cysteine through phenylalanine. Only the CDR3 part of the read is kept: 39 bases, read in frame from the first base.

Recombination connected TRBV28 to TRBJ2-7; TRBD2 could be the D gene, as 5 bases match. This receptor was obtained from a man in his forties or fifties with Graves' ophthalmopathy. Donor details come from another sample of the same person, matched by shared clones. Sequenced material: peripheral blood. The sequenced DNA is TGTGCCAGCAATGGGAGACTCTCCTACGAGCAGTACTTC. The translation is CASNGRLSYEQYF.